This T cell receptor beta chain was recovered during a study of CD8 T cells in ankylosing spondylitis. Findings and caveats of the study: Clones linked with disease were CD8+ and fairly uncommon in the peripheral blood. Roughly eight highly homologous variants made up a TCR beta motif that seemed to typify ankylosing spondylitis blood. Disease-linked clones reportedly showed significant enrichment in matched ankylosing spondylitis synovial fluid.

This clonotype was observed a few times. What it binds is not known. TCR beta libraries were made by quantitative 5'-RACE with molecular barcodes. TCRdb reprocessed the 5' RACE reads with MiXCR, giving one entry per CDR3 protein. The sample consists of hundreds of thousands of distinct CDR3 sequences, 20% to 25% of them appearing once. The ends were cut back, 8 bases at V and 2 bases at J, with 16 bases in the middle. The CDR3 is 14 residues long. CDR1 is DFQATT and CDR2 is SNEGSKA in the germline V gene (reference sequence). The sample taken for sequencing was blood, either unsorted or a sorted T cell fraction (not recorded which). The gene calls are TRBV20-1 and TRBJ1-5, with D possibly TRBD1 on 6 matching bases. The clonotype originates from a male donor with ankylosing spondylitis or in good health (not recorded which). CDR3 in DNA: TGCAGTCCGAGAGCGACAGGAGGCAATCAGCCCCAGCATTTT. Encoded protein: CSPRATGGNQPQHF.